The entry below gives a single T cell receptor (beta chain) sequence along with its context. As yet, its antigen is unknown. This record belongs to a study of blood T cells in healthy people across ages. Notes on the study in general: As naive T cell percentage varied, TCR beta diversity correlated strongly with it. Fewer expanded clones and more diversity marked long-lived versus aged donors.

The use of a sample-barcoded 5' primer and a J-beta primer mix characterized a second PCR of roughly 6 to 11 cycles. TCRdb independently ran MiXCR on the 5' RACE reads; one entry per CDR3 protein. The data show hundreds of thousands of distinct CDR3 sequences, about 55% seen once. Donors were healthy Caucasian individuals from Russia aged about 6 to 90. Total RNA extracted from each sample amounted to at least 6 micrograms. Germline V gives CDR1 KGHSH, CDR2 LQKENI. Unmatched junction bases numbered 3, after V lost 3 bases and J lost 0 bases. The CDR3 sequence is 15 residues long. The TCR was taken from a man older than 75 in good health. The chain recombines TRBV18 with TRBJ2-5, with 8 positions matching TRBD1. Sequencing used blood. The CDR3 here is CASSPGTGDQETQYF. The CDR3 coding sequence is TGTGCCAGCTCACCGGGGACAGGCGACCAAGAGACCCAGTACTTC.